This section outlines one TCR beta chain sequence together with its context. This sample is drawn from a study of blood T cell repertoires in COVID-19. Study summary: The United States, Italy and Spain were the sources of the acute and convalescent COVID-19 samples. From T cells, B-cell-depleted T cells, or PBMCs came the material, which was cDNA or gDNA.

TCRdb's table, derived via immunoSEQ multiplex PCR, lists solely in-frame clones and lacks some. The table records about 260,000 clones, almost 90% of them present only once. The ends lost 4 bases at V and 4 bases at J; junction bases unmatched: 15. CDR3 length equals 18 residues. Germline CDR1 SGHDT, CDR2 YYEEEE. This clonotype was sampled from a young woman with COVID-19, enrolled during active disease. The V call is TRBV5-6, the J call TRBJ1-5; 9 positions agree with TRBD1. Source material: peripheral blood. The CDR3: CASSPGLRQGDRNQPQHF. The CDR3 DNA is TGTGCCAGCAGCCCAGGCCTGAGACAGGGGGATCGGAATCAGCCCCAGCATTTT.